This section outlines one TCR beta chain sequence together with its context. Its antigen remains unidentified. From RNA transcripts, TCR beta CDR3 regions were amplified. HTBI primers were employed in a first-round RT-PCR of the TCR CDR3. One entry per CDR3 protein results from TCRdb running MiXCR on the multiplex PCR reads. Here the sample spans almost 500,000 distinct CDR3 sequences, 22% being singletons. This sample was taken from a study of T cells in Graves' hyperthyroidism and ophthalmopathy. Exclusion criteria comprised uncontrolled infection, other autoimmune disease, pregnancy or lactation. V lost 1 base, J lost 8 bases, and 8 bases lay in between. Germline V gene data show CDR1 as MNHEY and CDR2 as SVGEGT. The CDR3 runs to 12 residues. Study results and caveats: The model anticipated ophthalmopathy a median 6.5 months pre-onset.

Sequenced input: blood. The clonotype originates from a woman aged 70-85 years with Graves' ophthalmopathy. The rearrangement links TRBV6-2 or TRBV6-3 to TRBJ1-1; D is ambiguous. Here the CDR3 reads CASSYYGEEAFF. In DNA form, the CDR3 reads TGTGCCAGCAGTTACTATGGAGAAGAAGCTTTCTTT.